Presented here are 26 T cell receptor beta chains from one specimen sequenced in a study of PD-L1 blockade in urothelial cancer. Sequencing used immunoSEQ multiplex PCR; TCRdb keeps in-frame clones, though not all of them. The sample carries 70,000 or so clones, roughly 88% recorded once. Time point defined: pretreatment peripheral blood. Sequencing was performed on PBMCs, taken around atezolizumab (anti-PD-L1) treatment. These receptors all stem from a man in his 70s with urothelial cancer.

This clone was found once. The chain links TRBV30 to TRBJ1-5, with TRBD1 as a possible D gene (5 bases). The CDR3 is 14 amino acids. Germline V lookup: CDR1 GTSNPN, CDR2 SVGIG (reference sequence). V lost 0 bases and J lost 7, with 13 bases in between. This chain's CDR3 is CAWSVGGAGQPQHF. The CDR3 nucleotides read TGTGCCTGGAGTGTGGGGGGAGCGGGACAGCCCCAGCATTTT.

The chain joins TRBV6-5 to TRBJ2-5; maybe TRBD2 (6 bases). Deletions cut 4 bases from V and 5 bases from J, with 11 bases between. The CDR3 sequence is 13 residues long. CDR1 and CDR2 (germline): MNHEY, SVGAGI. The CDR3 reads CASSLGEAETQYF. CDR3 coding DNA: TGTGCCAGCAGTTTAGGGGAGGCGGAGACCCAGTACTTC.

CDR3 DNA sequence: TGTGCCAGCAGCCCCCAGGTGGGGGGGGCTGAAGCTTTCTTT. It encodes CASSPQVGGAEAFF. V and J are TRBV6-1 and TRBJ1-1; tentatively, D is TRBD1 (5 bases). The V gene lost 6 bases and the J gene lost 6 bases, with 17 bases spanning the gap. This CDR3 comprises 14 residues. CDR1 and CDR2 (germline): MNHNS, SASEGT.

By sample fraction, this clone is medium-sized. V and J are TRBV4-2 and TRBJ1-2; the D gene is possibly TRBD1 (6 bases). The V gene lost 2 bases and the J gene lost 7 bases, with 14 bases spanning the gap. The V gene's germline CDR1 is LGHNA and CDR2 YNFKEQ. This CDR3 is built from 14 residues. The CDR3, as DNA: TGTGCCAGCAGCCAAAGCCGGGACATTGCTGGCTACACCTTC. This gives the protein CASSQSRDIAGYTF.

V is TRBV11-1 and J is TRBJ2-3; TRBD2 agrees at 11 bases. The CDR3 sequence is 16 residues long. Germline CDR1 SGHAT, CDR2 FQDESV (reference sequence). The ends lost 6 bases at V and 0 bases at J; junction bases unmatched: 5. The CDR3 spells CASSPGLAASTDTQYF. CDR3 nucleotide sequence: TGTGCCAGCAGTCCGGGACTAGCGGCTAGCACAGATACGCAGTATTTT.

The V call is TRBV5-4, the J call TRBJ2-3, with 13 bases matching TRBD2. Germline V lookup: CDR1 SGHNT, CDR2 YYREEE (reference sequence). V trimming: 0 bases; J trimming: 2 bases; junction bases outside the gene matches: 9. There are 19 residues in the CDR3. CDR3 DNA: TGTGCCAGCAGCTTGGCGCCGGGACTAGCGGGATTCGTCACAGATACGCAGTATTTT. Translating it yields CASSLAPGLAGFVTDTQYF.

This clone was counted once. The CDR3 protein is CASSPRRTGSYNEQFF. CDR3 nucleotides: TGTGCCAGCAGCCCTAGGCGAACAGGCTCCTACAATGAGCAGTTCTTC. The rearrangement links TRBV11-1 to TRBJ2-1, with D possibly matching TRBD1 (5 bases). Germline V CDR1 and CDR2: SGHAT, FQDESV (reference sequence). V dropped 5 bases and J dropped 0 bases, with 14 bases sitting between them. This CDR3 contains 16 residues.

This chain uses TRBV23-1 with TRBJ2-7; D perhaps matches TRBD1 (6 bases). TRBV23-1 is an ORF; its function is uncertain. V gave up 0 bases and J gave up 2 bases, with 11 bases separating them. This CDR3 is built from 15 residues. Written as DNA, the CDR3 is TGCGCCAGCAGTCAATCCGAGAGGACAGCCTACGAGCAGTACTTC. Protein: CASSQSERTAYEQYF.

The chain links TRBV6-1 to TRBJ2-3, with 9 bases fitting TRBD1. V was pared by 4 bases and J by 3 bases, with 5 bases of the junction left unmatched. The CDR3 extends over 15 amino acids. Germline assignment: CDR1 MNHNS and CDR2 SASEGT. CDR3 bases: TGTGCCAGCAGTGCGGACAGGGGTCATACAGATACGCAGTATTTT. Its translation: CASSADRGHTDTQYF.

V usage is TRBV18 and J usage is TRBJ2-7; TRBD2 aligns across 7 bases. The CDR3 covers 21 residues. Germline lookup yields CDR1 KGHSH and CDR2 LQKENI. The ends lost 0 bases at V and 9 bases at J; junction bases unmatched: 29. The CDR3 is CASSPPGLPQRSVRFFERQYF. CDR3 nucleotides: TGTGCCAGCTCACCACCGGGACTACCGCAGCGGTCGGTCCGGTTCTTCGAAAGGCAGTACTTC.

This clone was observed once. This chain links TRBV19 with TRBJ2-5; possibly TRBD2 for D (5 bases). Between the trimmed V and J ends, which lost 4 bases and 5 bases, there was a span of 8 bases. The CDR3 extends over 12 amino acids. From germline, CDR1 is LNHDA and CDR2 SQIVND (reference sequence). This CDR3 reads CASSRSGETQYF. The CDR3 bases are TGTGCCAGTAGTAGATCGGGGGAGACCCAGTACTTC.

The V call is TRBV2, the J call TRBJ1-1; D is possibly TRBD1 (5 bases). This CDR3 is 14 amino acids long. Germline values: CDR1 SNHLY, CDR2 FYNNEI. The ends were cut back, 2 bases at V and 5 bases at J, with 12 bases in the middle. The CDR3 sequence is CASSEMGGRTEAFF. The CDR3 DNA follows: TGTGCCAGCAGTGAAATGGGGGGACGGACTGAAGCTTTCTTT.

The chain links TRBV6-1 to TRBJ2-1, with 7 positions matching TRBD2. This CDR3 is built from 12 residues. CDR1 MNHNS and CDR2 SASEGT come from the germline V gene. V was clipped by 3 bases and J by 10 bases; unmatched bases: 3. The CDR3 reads CASSEGGKEQFF. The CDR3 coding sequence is TGTGCCAGCAGTGAGGGGGGGAAGGAGCAGTTCTTC.

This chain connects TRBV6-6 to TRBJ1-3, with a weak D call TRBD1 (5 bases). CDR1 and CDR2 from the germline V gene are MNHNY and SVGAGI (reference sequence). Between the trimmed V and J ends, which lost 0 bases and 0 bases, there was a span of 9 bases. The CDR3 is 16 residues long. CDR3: CASSYSSGGSGNTIYF. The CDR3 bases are TGTGCCAGCAGTTACTCGAGCGGGGGCTCTGGAAACACCATATATTTT.

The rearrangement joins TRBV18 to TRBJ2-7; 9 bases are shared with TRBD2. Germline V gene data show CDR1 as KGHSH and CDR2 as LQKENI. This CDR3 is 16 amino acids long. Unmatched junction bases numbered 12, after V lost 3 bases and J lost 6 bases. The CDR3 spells CASSPGRIAGAIEQYF. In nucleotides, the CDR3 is TGTGCCAGCTCACCTGGTAGAATAGCGGGAGCCATCGAGCAGTACTTC. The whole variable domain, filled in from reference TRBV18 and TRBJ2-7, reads NAGVMQNPRHLVRRRGQEARLRCSPMKGHSHVYWYRQLPEEGLKFMVYLQKENIIDESGMPKERFSAEFPKEGPSILRIQQVVRGDSAAYFCASSPGRIAGAIEQYFGPGTRLTVT.

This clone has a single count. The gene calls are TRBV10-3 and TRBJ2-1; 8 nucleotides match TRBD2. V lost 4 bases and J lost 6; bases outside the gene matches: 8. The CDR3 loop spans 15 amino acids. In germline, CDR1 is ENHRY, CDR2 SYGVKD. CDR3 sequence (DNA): TGTGCCATCAGTGTTCCTAGCGGGCAAGGCAATGAGCAGTTCTTC. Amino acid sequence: CAISVPSGQGNEQFF.

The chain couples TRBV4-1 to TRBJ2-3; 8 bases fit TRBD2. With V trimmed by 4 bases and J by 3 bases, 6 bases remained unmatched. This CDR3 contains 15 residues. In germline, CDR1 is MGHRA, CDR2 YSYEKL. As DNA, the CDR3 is TGCGCCAGCAGCCCATTAAGCGGGAGAACAGATACGCAGTATTTT. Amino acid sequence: CASSPLSGRTDTQYF.

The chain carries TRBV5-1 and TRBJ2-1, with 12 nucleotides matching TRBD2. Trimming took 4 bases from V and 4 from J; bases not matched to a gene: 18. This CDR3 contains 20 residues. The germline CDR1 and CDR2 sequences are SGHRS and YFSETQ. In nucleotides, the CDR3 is TGCGCCAGCAGCCCGGGACTGAGGACTAGCGGGGCCGGGCCTTACAATGAGCAGTTCTTC. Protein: CASSPGLRTSGAGPYNEQFF. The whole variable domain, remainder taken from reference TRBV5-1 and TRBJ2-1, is KAGVTQTPRYLIKTRGQQVTLSCSPISGHRSVSWYQQTPGQGLQFLFEYFSETQRNKGNFPGRFSGRQFSNSRSEMNVSTLELGDSALYLCASSPGLRTSGAGPYNEQFFGPGTRLTVL.

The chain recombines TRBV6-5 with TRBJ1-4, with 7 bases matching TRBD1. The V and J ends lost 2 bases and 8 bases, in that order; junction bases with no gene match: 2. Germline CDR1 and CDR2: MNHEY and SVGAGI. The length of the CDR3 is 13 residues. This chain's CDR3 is CASSYGTVEKLFF. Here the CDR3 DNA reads TGTGCCAGCAGTTACGGGACAGTCGAAAAACTGTTTTTT.

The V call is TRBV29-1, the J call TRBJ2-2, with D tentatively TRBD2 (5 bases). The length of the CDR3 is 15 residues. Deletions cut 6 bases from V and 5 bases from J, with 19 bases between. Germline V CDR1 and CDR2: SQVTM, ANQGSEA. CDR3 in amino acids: CSVFLGGVVTGELFF. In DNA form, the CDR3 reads TGCAGCGTCTTCCTAGGAGGAGTGGTAACCGGGGAGCTGTTTTTT.

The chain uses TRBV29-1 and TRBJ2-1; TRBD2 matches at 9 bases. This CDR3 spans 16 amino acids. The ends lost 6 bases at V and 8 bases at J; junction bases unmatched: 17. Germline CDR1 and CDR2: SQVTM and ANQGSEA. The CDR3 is CSVQGGAGGPVYEQFF. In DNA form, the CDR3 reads TGCAGCGTACAAGGCGGGGCGGGAGGGCCTGTCTATGAGCAGTTCTTC.

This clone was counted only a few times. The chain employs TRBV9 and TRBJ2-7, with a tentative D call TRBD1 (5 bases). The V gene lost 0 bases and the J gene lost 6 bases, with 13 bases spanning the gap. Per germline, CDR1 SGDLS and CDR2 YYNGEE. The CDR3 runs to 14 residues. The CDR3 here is CASSVDGRAREQYF. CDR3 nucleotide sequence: TGTGCCAGCAGCGTAGATGGCAGGGCTCGCGAGCAGTACTTC.

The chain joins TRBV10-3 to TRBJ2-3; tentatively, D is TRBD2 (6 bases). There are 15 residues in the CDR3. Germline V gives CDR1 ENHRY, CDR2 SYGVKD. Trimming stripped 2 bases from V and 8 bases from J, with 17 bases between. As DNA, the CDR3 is TGTGCCATCAGTGAGGGAGTAGCGGTCTCCGGTACGCAGTATTTT. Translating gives CAISEGVAVSGTQYF.

CDR3 in DNA: TGTGCCAGCAGCATAGGGACAGTACGAGGCTCTGGAAACACCATATATTTT. Translated, it gives CASSIGTVRGSGNTIYF. The chain employs TRBV9 and TRBJ1-3; TRBD1 matches at 7 bases. Per germline, CDR1 SGDLS and CDR2 YYNGEE. CDR3 length equals 17 residues. With 4 bases clipped from V and 0 bases from J, the junction kept 10 bases outside the gene matches.

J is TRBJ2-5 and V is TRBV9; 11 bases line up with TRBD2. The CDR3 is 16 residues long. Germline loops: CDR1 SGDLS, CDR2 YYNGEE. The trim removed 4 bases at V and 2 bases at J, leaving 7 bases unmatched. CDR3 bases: TGTGCCAGCAGCCAGCGGGGGACTAGCGGACAAGAGACCCAGTACTTC. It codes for CASSQRGTSGQETQYF.

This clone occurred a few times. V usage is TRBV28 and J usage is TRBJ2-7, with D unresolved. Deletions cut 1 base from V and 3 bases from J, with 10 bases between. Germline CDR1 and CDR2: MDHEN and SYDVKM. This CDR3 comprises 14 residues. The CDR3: CASSLYVSFYEQYF. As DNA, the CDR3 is TGTGCCAGCAGTTTATATGTCAGTTTCTACGAGCAGTACTTC.